Only a few counts were recorded for the clone carrying this T cell receptor (beta chain). Its antigen is unknown. The sample is drawn from a study of shared clonotypes between healthy human individuals. About the study: A couple of female and three male donors aged 18 to 49 were enrolled. Per-donor plates numbered three CD4 naive, three CD4 memory, two CD8 naive and one CD8 memory.

Here immunoSEQ multiplex PCR was the method, and the copy in TCRdb shows in-frame clones only, minus some. The table shows nearly 2 million clones, with 85% to 95% occurring only once. This CDR3 comprises 17 residues. Losses at the gene ends were 8 bases for V and 4 bases for J; bases not matched to a gene: 15. The V gene's germline CDR1 is SEHNR and CDR2 FQNEAQ (reference sequence). Overall study findings and caveats: When compared with the clonotypes that were shared by all four sorted-subset donors, the non-shared clonotypes turned out to have lower generation probabilities.

Terminally differentiated effector memory CD45RA+ cells were excluded by CCR7 positive selection of CD45RO-negative cells. Free of recent acute infections or vaccinations, the donors were healthy HIV-negative adults. V and J are TRBV7-9 and TRBJ2-5, with 11 bases lining up with TRBD2. The sample consisted of naive CD8+ T cells sorted from blood. The receptor was isolated from a man aged 18 to 30 in good health. The CDR3 sequence: CASGPYPSGLAVETQYF. CDR3 DNA: TGTGCCAGCGGTCCTTATCCTTCGGGACTAGCGGTAGAGACCCAGTACTTC.